The entry below gives a single T cell receptor beta chain sequence along with its context. This sample was taken from a study of blood T cell repertoires in COVID-19. Cohort 3 recovered donors had two negative PCRs, clearance, or symptom resolution. Method: immunoSEQ multiplex PCR; TCRdb's copy keeps in-frame clones and lacks some. This table holds around 450,000 clones, 80% to 95% found once. CDR1 is MDHEN, CDR2 SYDVKM, per germline. Trimming took off 5 bases at V and 4 bases at J, with 15 bases between the two ends. The CDR3 has 14 amino acids. The sequence was collected from a man between 18 and 29 years old who had recovered from COVID-19. The chain links TRBV28 to TRBJ2-7, with TRBD1 as a possible D gene (6 bases). Sequencing was done on a sample of PBMCs or T cells enriched from blood (not recorded which). CDR3 bases: TGTGCCAGCAGTCTCCGCTTCAGGGGTTACGAGCAGTACTTC. This encodes CASSLRFRGYEQYF.